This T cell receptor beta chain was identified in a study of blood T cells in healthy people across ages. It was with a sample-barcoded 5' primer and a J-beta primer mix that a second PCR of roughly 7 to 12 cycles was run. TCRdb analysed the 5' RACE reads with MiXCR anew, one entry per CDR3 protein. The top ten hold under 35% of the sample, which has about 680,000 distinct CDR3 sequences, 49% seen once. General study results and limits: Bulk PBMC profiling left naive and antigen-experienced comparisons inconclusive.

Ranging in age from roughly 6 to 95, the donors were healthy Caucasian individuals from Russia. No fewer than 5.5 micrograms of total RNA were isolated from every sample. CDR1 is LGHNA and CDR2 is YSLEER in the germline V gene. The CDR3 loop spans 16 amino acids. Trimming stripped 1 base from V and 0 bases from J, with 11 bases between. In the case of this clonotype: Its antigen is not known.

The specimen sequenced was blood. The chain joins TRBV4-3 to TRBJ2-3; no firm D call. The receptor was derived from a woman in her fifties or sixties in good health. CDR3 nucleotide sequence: TGCGCCAGCAGCCAAGGATATTCTCCTAGCACAGATACGCAGTATTTT. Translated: CASSQGYSPSTDTQYF.